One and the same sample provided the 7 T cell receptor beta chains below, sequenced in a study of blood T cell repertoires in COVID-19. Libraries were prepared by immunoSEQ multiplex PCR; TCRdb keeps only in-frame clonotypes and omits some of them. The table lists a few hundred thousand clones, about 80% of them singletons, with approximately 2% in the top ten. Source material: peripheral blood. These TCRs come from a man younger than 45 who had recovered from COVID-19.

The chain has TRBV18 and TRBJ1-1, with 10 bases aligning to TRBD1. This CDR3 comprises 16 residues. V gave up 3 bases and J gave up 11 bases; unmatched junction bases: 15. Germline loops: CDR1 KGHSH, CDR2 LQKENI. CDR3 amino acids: CASSPVDWDRGGRAFF. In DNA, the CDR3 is TGTGCCAGCTCACCCGTCGACTGGGACAGGGGTGGTCGGGCTTTCTTT.

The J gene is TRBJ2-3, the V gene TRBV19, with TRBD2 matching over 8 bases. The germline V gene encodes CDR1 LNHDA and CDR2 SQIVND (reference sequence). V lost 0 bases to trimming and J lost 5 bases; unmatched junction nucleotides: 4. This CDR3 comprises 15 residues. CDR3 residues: CASSIEGGGRDTQYF. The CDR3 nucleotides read TGTGCCAGTAGTATAGAAGGCGGGGGGAGAGATACGCAGTATTTT.

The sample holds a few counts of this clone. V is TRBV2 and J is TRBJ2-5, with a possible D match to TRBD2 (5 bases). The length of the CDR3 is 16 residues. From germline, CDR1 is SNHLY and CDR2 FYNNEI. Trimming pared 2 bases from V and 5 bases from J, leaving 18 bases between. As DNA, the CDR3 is TGTGCCAGCAGTGAAACGGCCTCTCCTCGGAGGGAGACCCAGTACTTC. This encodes CASSETASPRRETQYF. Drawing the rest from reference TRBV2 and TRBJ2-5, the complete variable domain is EPEVTQTPSHQVTQMGQEVILRCVPISNHLYFYWYRQILGQKVEFLVSFYNNEISEKSEIFDDQFSVERPDGSNFTLKIRSTKLEDSAMYFCASSETASPRRETQYFGPGTRLLVL.

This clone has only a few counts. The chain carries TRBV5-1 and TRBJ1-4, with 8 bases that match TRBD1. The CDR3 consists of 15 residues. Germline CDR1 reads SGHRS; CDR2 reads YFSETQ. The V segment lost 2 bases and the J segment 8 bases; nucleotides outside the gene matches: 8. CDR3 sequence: CASSFGTGRKEKLFF. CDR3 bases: TGCGCCAGCAGCTTCGGGACAGGCAGAAAAGAAAAACTGTTTTTT.

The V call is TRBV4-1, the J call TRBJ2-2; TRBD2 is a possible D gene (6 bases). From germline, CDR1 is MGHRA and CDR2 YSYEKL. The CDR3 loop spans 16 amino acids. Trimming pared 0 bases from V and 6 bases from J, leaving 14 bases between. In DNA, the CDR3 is TGCGCCAGCAGCCAAGAGGCCTACACGGGGGCCGGGGAGCTGTTTTTT. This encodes CASSQEAYTGAGELFF.

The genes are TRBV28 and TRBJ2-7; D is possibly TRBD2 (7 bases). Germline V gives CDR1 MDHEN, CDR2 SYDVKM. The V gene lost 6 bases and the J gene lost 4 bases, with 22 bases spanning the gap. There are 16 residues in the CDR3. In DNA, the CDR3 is TGTGCCAGCAGCTTCCCTGGGGGGGGCAGCGGGTACGAGCAGTACGTC. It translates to CASSFPGGGSGYEQYV.

CDR3 sequence reads: CASRRGDTDGYTF. CDR3 sequence (DNA): TGCGCCAGCAGGCGAGGGGACACTGATGGCTACACCTTC. This rearrangement joins TRBV5-1 to TRBJ1-2, with D possibly being TRBD1 (6 bases). The CDR3 covers 13 residues. V lost 5 bases, J lost 6 bases, and 14 bases lay in between. Germline CDR1 and CDR2: SGHRS and YFSETQ.